A selection of T cell receptor beta chains follows, all from one sample in a study of regulatory T cells in long-lasting Graves disease. A single record per CDR3 protein comes from TCRdb applying MiXCR to the multiplex PCR reads. The sample includes about 240,000 distinct CDR3 sequences, roughly 21% of them seen just once. The sample in question was peripheral blood mononuclear cells (PBMCs), obtained at new diagnosis, from a patient treated with antithyroid drugs. These receptor sequences come from a female donor with Graves disease. Each CDR3 is given with its conserved first and last residue. A D gene is named only where the DNA matches it firmly. A clone size is listed for some rows: how often the clone was seen (once, few, many), or a class if it is expanded.

J: TRBJ2-7; size: -; length: 14; V: TRBV3-1; D: TRBD1; DNA: TGTGCCAGCAGCCAAGCGGGACAGTCCTACGAGCAGTACTTC; CDR3: CASSQAGQSYEQYF
J: TRBJ1-4; size: -; length: 18; V: TRBV4-3; D: TRBD1; DNA: TGCGCCAGCAGCCAACCAATGGGATTGGACAGGGAAGGTGAAAAACTGTTTTTT; CDR3: CASSQPMGLDREGEKLFF
J: TRBJ1-3; size: -; length: 16; V: TRBV7-6; D: -; DNA: TGTGCCAGCAGCTTAGCTCCCGACAACTCTGGAAACACCATATATTTT; CDR3: CASSLAPDNSGNTIYF
J: TRBJ1-2; size: many; length: 12; V: TRBV3-1; D: TRBD1; DNA: TGTGCCAGCAGCCATGGACAGGCTGGCTACACCTTC; CDR3: CASSHGQAGYTF
J: TRBJ2-7; size: few; length: 14; V: TRBV6-2/TRBV6-3; D: TRBD2; DNA: TGTGCCAGCAGTTCACGGGGGGGGTACTACGAGCAGTACTTC; CDR3: CASSSRGGYYEQYF
J: TRBJ2-5; size: -; length: 15; V: TRBV20-1; D: TRBD2; DNA: TGCAGTGCTAGGGCTGGGGGACTAGCGGGGGAGACCCAGTACTTC; CDR3: CSARAGGLAGETQYF
J: TRBJ2-3; size: many; length: 14; V: TRBV20-1; D: -; DNA: TGCAGTGCTAGGTCGGGGGCCGGGGGAGATACGCAGTATTTT; CDR3: CSARSGAGGDTQYF
J: TRBJ2-5; size: many; length: 17; V: TRBV4-1; D: TRBD2; DNA: TGCGCCAGCAGCCAGTACCTAGCGGGCGCGATCCAAGAGACCCAGTACTTC; CDR3: CASSQYLAGAIQETQYF
J: TRBJ1-2; size: many; length: 14; V: TRBV29-1; D: -; DNA: TGCAGCGTTGAAGATGGCGGGTTGACTAATGGCTACACCTTC; CDR3: CSVEDGGLTNGYTF
J: TRBJ2-1; size: many; length: 15; V: TRBV5-1; D: TRBD2; DNA: TGCGCCAGCAGCTTGGCTAGCGGAGCTTACAATGAGCAGTTCTTC; CDR3: CASSLASGAYNEQFF
J: TRBJ2-7; size: many; length: 14; V: TRBV7-6; D: -; DNA: TGTGCCAGCAGCCCCTTATATAGCTCCTACGAGCAGTACTTC; CDR3: CASSPLYSSYEQYF
J: TRBJ1-5; size: many; length: 14; V: TRBV7-2; D: TRBD1; DNA: TGTGCCAGCAGCTTGGGGGACAGGGGACAGCCCCAGCATTTT; CDR3: CASSLGDRGQPQHF
J: TRBJ2-2; size: many; length: 14; V: TRBV5-5; D: -; DNA: TGTGCCAGCAGCCCGAGTTGGGACACCGGGGAGCTGTTTTTT; CDR3: CASSPSWDTGELFF
J: TRBJ1-1; size: few; length: 12; V: TRBV19; D: -; DNA: TGTGCCAGTCGAACGGGGGGCACTGAAGCTTTCTTT; CDR3: CASRTGGTEAFF
J: TRBJ2-7; size: -; length: 13; V: TRBV20-1; D: -; DNA: TGCAGTGCTAGAGGGAGGGCCAACGACGAGCAGTACTTC; CDR3: CSARGRANDEQYF
J: TRBJ1-3; size: once; length: 14; V: TRBV7-3; D: TRBD1; DNA: TGTGCCAGCAGCCGGGGGGACAGGGTGAACACCATATATTTT; CDR3: CASSRGDRVNTIYF
J: TRBJ2-2; size: few; length: 14; V: TRBV6-4; D: -; DNA: TGTGCCAGCAGCCTAGGCAGGGAGGCCGGGGAGCTGTTTTTT; CDR3: CASSLGREAGELFF
J: TRBJ2-7; size: many; length: 13; V: TRBV5-4; D: -; DNA: TGTGCCAGCAGCTCCAAGGGTGCCTACGAGCAGTACTTC; CDR3: CASSSKGAYEQYF
J: TRBJ2-1; size: many; length: 11; V: TRBV6-2/TRBV6-3; D: TRBD2; DNA: TGTGCCAGCAGTTACCCAGCGGGGCCCTTCTTC; CDR3: CASSYPAGPFF
J: TRBJ1-2; size: -; length: 13; V: TRBV12-3/TRBV12-4; D: -; DNA: TGTGCCAGCAGTATTACCCCTGACTATGGCTACACCTTC; CDR3: CASSITPDYGYTF
J: TRBJ2-5; size: -; length: 14; V: TRBV7-8; D: -; DNA: TGTGCCAGCAGCCAACACCCCTCCGTCGAGACCCAGTACTTC; CDR3: CASSQHPSVETQYF
J: TRBJ2-3; size: many; length: 17; V: TRBV3-1; D: -; DNA: TGTGCCAGCACCCCTTCGGGCGGGGGCGGAAGCACAGATACGCAGTATTTT; CDR3: CASTPSGGGGSTDTQYF
J: TRBJ2-3; size: many; length: 15; V: TRBV19; D: -; DNA: TGTGCCAGTAGTATACCCGGATCTCTCACAGATACGCAGTATTTT; CDR3: CASSIPGSLTDTQYF
J: TRBJ2-6; size: few; length: 21; V: TRBV7-3; D: TRBD2; DNA: TGTGCCAGCAGCTTAATGGCGGCGGCGGGAGGATCCTTCTCTGGGGCCAACGTCCTGACTTTC; CDR3: CASSLMAAAGGSFSGANVLTF
J: TRBJ2-7; size: medium-sized; length: 12; V: TRBV27; D: -; DNA: TGTGCCAGCAGTTTAATGGGGCGCGAGCAGTACTTC; CDR3: CASSLMGREQYF
J: TRBJ2-5; size: many; length: 15; V: TRBV9; D: -; DNA: TGTGCCAGCAGCGTAGCTGGTCAGGGGCAAGAGACCCAGTACTTC; CDR3: CASSVAGQGQETQYF
J: TRBJ2-5; size: -; length: 18; V: TRBV25-1; D: -; DNA: TGTGCCAGCAGTGAAAGGTGGGGGGGGGCCCCTTACCAAGAGACCCAGTACTTC; CDR3: CASSERWGGAPYQETQYF
J: TRBJ1-4; size: many; length: 17; V: TRBV6-2/TRBV6-3; D: TRBD1; DNA: TGTGCCAGCAGTTACTCGACGAAGGGGGCTACTAATGAAAAACTGTTTTTT; CDR3: CASSYSTKGATNEKLFF
J: TRBJ1-1; size: many; length: 13; V: TRBV2; D: -; DNA: TGTGCCAGCAGACTCCAGGACCCCCCTGAAGCTTTCTTT; CDR3: CASRLQDPPEAFF
J: TRBJ1-2; size: many; length: 14; V: TRBV5-1; D: -; DNA: TGCGCCAGCAGCTTGGTATCGACAGACCCTGGCTACACCTTC; CDR3: CASSLVSTDPGYTF
J: TRBJ2-1; size: many; length: 18; V: TRBV7-3; D: TRBD1; DNA: TGTGCCAGCCCAACCACGTACAGAGAACAGGGGCCCTACAATGAGCAGTTCTTC; CDR3: CASPTTYREQGPYNEQFF